Given below is one T cell receptor (beta chain) in context. Its target is not known. This sample was taken from a study of metastatic and nonmetastatic thyroid tumors. Overall study: Where malignant and benign thyroid patients were concerned, repertoires were compared across blood and tumor or nodule tissue. Findings of the study overall: For both blood and tumor, malignant thyroid tumors reportedly showed significantly higher TCR beta diversity than benign nodules did.

The V gene's germline CDR1 is KGHDR and CDR2 SFDVKD. With 9 bases removed from V and 5 bases from J, the gap between germline ends came to 16 bases. The CDR3 spans 14 residues. Patients underwent thyroid surgery, and none had received any treatment before it. In the original workflow: Between-group CDR3 differences, defined by clinicopathological status, yielded a distant-metastasis classifier for papillary thyroid cancer. TCRdb used MiXCR to call clones anew from the PCR reads. TCRdb assigned the V and J calls; the authors' analysis was not used. The table lists over 11,000 clones, about 27% of them singletons, with roughly 19% in the top ten.

The material sequenced was tumor tissue. This receptor was taken from a female donor with papillary thyroid cancer or a benign thyroid nodule (not recorded which). Some clones in this sample may be carry-over from other donors' samples. The V and J genes are TRBV24-1 and TRBJ2-1; the D is unclear. The DNA of the CDR3 is TGTGCCACCGTTAGGCCCCTTGGTAACAATGAGCAGTTCTTC. Its protein is CATVRPLGNNEQFF.